This is a list of T cell receptor beta chains from one sample in a study of a mutant IDH1 vaccine in newly diagnosed glioma. Using immunoSEQ multiplex PCR, the repertoire was profiled, and TCRdb retains in-frame clones only, with some absent. This repertoire shows 20,000 to 30,000 clones, 65% to 80% found once; its top ten account for approximately 8%. Their cognate antigens are unknown. Material: PBMCs, obtained from a glioma patient whose treatment included an IDH1 peptide vaccine. The receptors originated from a man in his forties or fifties with glioma. CDR3s include the opening cysteine and the closing phenylalanine or tryptophan. A D gene is named only where the DNA matches it firmly. Size is stated for part of the rows, as once, few or many counts, or as a class when the clone is expanded.

j_call	d_call	v_call	clone_size	cdr3_aa	cdr3_nt
TRBJ1-2	-	TRBV14	few	CASSHTRGQGYTF	TGTGCCAGCAGCCACACCAGGGGCCAGGGCTACACCTTC
TRBJ1-3	-	TRBV7-9	-	CASSQQQGRLKGNTIYF	TGTGCCAGCAGTCAACAACAGGGACGGTTAAAAGGAAACACCATATATTTT
TRBJ2-2	TRBD1	TRBV6-5	-	CASNRGEAGELFF	TGTGCCAGCAACAGGGGGGAAGCCGGGGAGCTGTTTTTT
TRBJ1-2	-	TRBV4-2	-	CASSRSGQGRADYGYTF	TGTGCCAGCAGCCGATCCGGGCAGGGAAGGGCAGACTATGGCTACACCTTC
TRBJ2-2	-	TRBV5-4	-	CASSLGAGELFF	TGTGCCAGCAGCTTGGGGGCCGGGGAGCTGTTTTTT
TRBJ2-2	TRBD1	TRBV5-4	few	CASSLGTGVNTGELFF	TGTGCCAGCAGCTTGGGGACAGGGGTGAACACCGGGGAGCTGTTTTTT
TRBJ2-1	-	TRBV2	-	CASKARAGEQFF	TGTGCCAGCAAGGCGCGGGCTGGGGAGCAGTTCTTC
TRBJ2-5	TRBD2	TRBV7-2	-	CASSARLAGQETQYF	TGTGCCAGCAGCGCAAGACTAGCGGGACAAGAGACCCAGTACTTC
TRBJ2-3	TRBD2	TRBV25-1	-	CASSVTSGRSDTQYF	TGTGCCAGCAGTGTGACTAGCGGGAGGTCAGATACGCAGTATTTT
TRBJ2-3	TRBD2	TRBV10-1	-	CASSGGLAGAPRSTDTQYF	TGCGCCAGCAGCGGCGGACTAGCGGGAGCCCCACGCTCAACAGATACGCAGTATTTT
TRBJ1-2	-	TRBV18	few	CASSFQITGDGYTF	TGTGCCAGCTCATTTCAAATCACAGGAGATGGCTACACCTTC
TRBJ2-1	-	TRBV5-1	-	CASADLSYNEQFF	TGCGCCAGCGCGGACCTTTCCTACAATGAGCAGTTCTTC
TRBJ1-4	-	TRBV30	-	CAWGRDNEKLFF	TGTGCCTGGGGACGAGACAATGAAAAACTGTTTTTT